These T cell receptor beta chains were read from a single sample in a study of blood T cell repertoires in COVID-19. Clones were sequenced by immunoSEQ multiplex PCR, and TCRdb holds only the in-frame ones, with some missing. The table lists about 100,000 clones, about four fifths of them singletons. Specimen: peripheral blood. Source of these receptors: a man in his forties with active or convalescent COVID-19. Each CDR3 is given with its conserved first and last residue. D genes are given only for firm matches. Clone size is given for some rows only: seen once, a few or many times, or a class if the clone is expanded.

j_gene: TRBJ1-6; d_gene: .; abundance: .; v_gene: TRBV6-5; CDR3aa: CASSYGANSPLHF; CDR3nt: TGTGCCAGCAGTTATGGGGCCAATTCACCCCTCCACTTT
j_gene: TRBJ1-1; d_gene: TRBD1; abundance: .; v_gene: TRBV5-1; CDR3aa: CASSLRTGWNAEAFF; CDR3nt: TGCGCCAGCAGCCTCCGGACAGGGTGGAACGCTGAAGCTTTCTTT
j_gene: TRBJ1-6; d_gene: .; abundance: .; v_gene: TRBV27; CDR3aa: CASSFRGQWGSPLHF; CDR3nt: TGTGCCAGCAGTTTCCGCGGACAGTGGGGCTCACCCCTCCACTTT
j_gene: TRBJ2-5; d_gene: .; abundance: .; v_gene: TRBV2; CDR3aa: CASSLEETQYF; CDR3nt: TGTGCCAGCAGTTTAGAAGAGACCCAGTACTTC
j_gene: TRBJ1-2; d_gene: .; abundance: .; v_gene: TRBV27; CDR3aa: CASSLSGLGTGYTF; CDR3nt: TGTGCCAGCAGTTTATCCGGACTAGGGACTGGCTACACCTTC
j_gene: TRBJ2-7; d_gene: .; abundance: once; v_gene: TRBV6-5; CDR3aa: CASSYSAGGASYEQYF; CDR3nt: TGTGCCAGCAGTTACTCGGCGGGCGGAGCCTCCTACGAGCAGTACTTC
j_gene: TRBJ1-1; d_gene: .; abundance: once; v_gene: TRBV19; CDR3aa: CASSIGVQVTEAFF; CDR3nt: TGTGCCAGTAGTATAGGTGTACAGGTGACTGAAGCTTTCTTT
j_gene: TRBJ1-3; d_gene: .; abundance: .; v_gene: TRBV6-1; CDR3aa: CASSEKRGSLSGNTIYF; CDR3nt: TGTGCCAGCAGTGAAAAGCGGGGAAGCCTCTCTGGAAACACCATATATTTT
j_gene: TRBJ2-1; d_gene: TRBD2; abundance: .; v_gene: TRBV5-1; CDR3aa: CASSLGTSGGVTYNEQFF; CDR3nt: TGCGCCAGCAGCTTGGGGACTAGCGGGGGGGTAACCTACAATGAGCAGTTCTTC
j_gene: TRBJ1-4; d_gene: .; abundance: .; v_gene: TRBV5-1; CDR3aa: CASSLGSLGEKLFF; CDR3nt: TGCGCCAGCAGCTTGGGTAGTTTGGGCGAAAAACTGTTTTTT
j_gene: TRBJ2-1; d_gene: TRBD2; abundance: .; v_gene: TRBV7-3; CDR3aa: CASSSGLAVNNEQFF; CDR3nt: TGTGCCAGCAGCTCGGGACTAGCGGTAAACAATGAGCAGTTCTTC
j_gene: TRBJ1-4; d_gene: TRBD1; abundance: once; v_gene: TRBV5-4; CDR3aa: CASSSRQGGEKLFF; CDR3nt: TGTGCCAGCAGCTCAAGACAGGGAGGCGAAAAACTGTTTTTT
j_gene: TRBJ2-3; d_gene: TRBD1; abundance: .; v_gene: TRBV6-4; CDR3aa: CASSTQGASTDTQYF; CDR3nt: TGTGCCAGCAGCACTCAGGGGGCTAGCACAGATACGCAGTATTTT
j_gene: TRBJ2-7; d_gene: .; abundance: few; v_gene: TRBV7-2; CDR3aa: CASSVRVSSYEQYF; CDR3nt: TGTGCCAGCAGCGTCCGGGTCTCTTCCTACGAGCAGTACTTC
j_gene: TRBJ2-6; d_gene: .; abundance: .; v_gene: TRBV5-1; CDR3aa: CASSPAGNSRDVLTF; CDR3nt: TGCGCCAGCAGCCCTGCGGGTAACTCCCGCGACGTCCTGACTTTC
j_gene: TRBJ2-3; d_gene: .; abundance: .; v_gene: TRBV5-1; CDR3aa: CASSLPGGSTDTQYF; CDR3nt: TGCGCCAGCAGCTTGCCGGGGGGCAGTACAGATACGCAGTATTTT
j_gene: TRBJ1-1; d_gene: .; abundance: .; v_gene: TRBV6-5; CDR3aa: CASSSRGRNTEAFF; CDR3nt: TGTGCCAGCAGTAGTAGGGGGAGAAACACTGAAGCTTTCTTT
j_gene: TRBJ1-2; d_gene: TRBD1; abundance: .; v_gene: TRBV25-1; CDR3aa: CASSDPGTGTYGYTF; CDR3nt: TGTGCCAGCAGTGACCCCGGGACAGGGACTTATGGCTACACCTTC
j_gene: TRBJ1-3; d_gene: .; abundance: .; v_gene: TRBV29-1; CDR3aa: CSDGNTIYF; CDR3nt: TGCAGCGACGGGAACACCATATATTTT
j_gene: TRBJ1-6; d_gene: TRBD1; abundance: .; v_gene: TRBV3-1/TRBV3-2; CDR3aa: CASSPGTGSSYNSPLHF; CDR3nt: TGTGCCAGCAGCCCCGGGACAGGAAGCTCCTATAATTCACCCCTCCACTTT
j_gene: TRBJ1-2; d_gene: .; abundance: once; v_gene: TRBV6-5; CDR3aa: CASSLQGNYGYTF; CDR3nt: TGTGCCAGCAGTTTGCAGGGGAACTATGGCTACACCTTC
j_gene: TRBJ1-2; d_gene: TRBD1; abundance: .; v_gene: TRBV4-1; CDR3aa: CASSHGSGGLFGYTF; CDR3nt: TGCGCCAGCAGCCATGGATCAGGGGGCTTATTTGGCTACACCTTC